Shown below are 14 T cell receptor beta chains from a single sample sequenced in a study of T cells in Graves' hyperthyroidism and ophthalmopathy. What was amplified from RNA transcripts were TCR beta CDR3 regions. HTBI primers drove first-round RT-PCR of the TCR CDR3. A single record per CDR3 protein comes from TCRdb applying MiXCR to the multiplex PCR reads. The sample comprises about 500,000 distinct CDR3 sequences, more than 15% of which are singletons, and roughly 15% rests with the top ten. Sequencing input: blood. These receptors originate from a woman aged 18-35 years with Graves' ophthalmopathy.

This clonotype was recorded at least ten times. The chain couples TRBV6-1 to TRBJ2-1; 11 bases fit TRBD1. The V gene end was trimmed by 5 bases and the J gene end by 6 bases; junction bases not matched to a gene: 6. CDR1 is MNHNS and CDR2 is SASEGT in the germline V gene. The CDR3 sequence is 15 residues long. DNA of the CDR3: TGTGCCAGCAGTCAACCGGGACAGGGGGTCAATGAGCAGTTCTTC. Protein sequence: CASSQPGQGVNEQFF.

The chain has TRBV30 and TRBJ1-1, with D tentatively TRBD1 (5 bases). There are 13 residues in the CDR3. Looked up from germline, CDR1 is GTSNPN and CDR2 is SVGIG (reference sequence). V lost 0 bases to trimming and J lost 7 bases, with 12 bases between them. The CDR3 DNA is TGTGCCTGGAGTGTACGCAGGGTCAGTGAAGCTTTCTTT. Encoded protein: CAWSVRRVSEAFF.

The rearrangement links TRBV11-1 to TRBJ2-1; 9 nucleotides agree with TRBD1. V dropped 8 bases and J dropped 7; count of bases not matched to a gene: 6. Germline V gives CDR1 SGHAT, CDR2 FQDESV (reference sequence). There are 13 residues in the CDR3. CDR3 sequence: CASGWTGVNEQFF. The DNA of the CDR3 is TGTGCCAGCGGGTGGACAGGGGTAAATGAGCAGTTCTTC. The variable domain in full, with the rest retrieved from reference TRBV11-1 and TRBJ2-1, is EAEVAQSPRYKITEKSQAVAFWCDPISGHATLYWYRQILGQGPELLVQFQDESVVDDSQLPKDRFSAERLKGVDSTLKIQPAELGDSAMYLCASGWTGVNEQFFGPGTRLTVL.

In its sample, this clonotype was seen many times. The chain carries TRBV2 and TRBJ1-5, with no clear D. From germline, CDR1 is SNHLY and CDR2 FYNNEI. The CDR3 extends over 14 amino acids. The germline V and J ends were trimmed by 6 bases and 4 bases, with 13 bases remaining between them. The CDR3 DNA reads TGTGCCAGCAGCGTTGACACGTTTAATCAGCCCCAGCATTTT. Amino acids: CASSVDTFNQPQHF.

The table lists this clonotype with many counts. The gene calls are TRBV20-1 and TRBJ2-5, with D maybe TRBD2 (6 bases). CDR3 size: 13 residues. The V gene's germline CDR1 is DFQATT and CDR2 SNEGSKA (reference sequence). CDR3 residues: CREHTRDCGTQYF. Here the CDR3 DNA reads TGCAGGGAACATACCCGGGACTGTGGGACCCAGTACTTC.

This clonotype appeared many times. The rearrangement links TRBV12-3 or TRBV12-4 to TRBJ1-1, with 8 bases that match TRBD1. Losses at the gene ends were 4 bases for V and 6 bases for J; bases not matched to a gene: 4. The length of the CDR3 is 13 residues. CDR3 sequence reads: CASSSGQGSEAFF. The CDR3 nucleotides are TGTGCCAGCAGTTCAGGACAGGGCTCTGAAGCTTTCTTT.

This clonotype was recorded a few times. The gene calls are TRBV4-1 and TRBJ1-1; no definite D call. The ends were cut back, 5 bases at V and 8 bases at J, with 15 bases in the middle. The CDR3 extends over 13 amino acids. Germline lookup yields CDR1 MGHRA and CDR2 YSYEKL. CDR3 DNA sequence: TGCGCCAGCAGCACACCTAGGACGAGGGAAGCTTTCTTT. The encoded protein is CASSTPRTREAFF.

The CDR3 DNA follows: TGTGCCAGCAGTTGGGGGGGGGGCACCGGGGAGCTGTTTTTT. This codes for CASSWGGGTGELFF. This chain links TRBV6-5 with TRBJ2-2; TRBD2 aligns across 7 bases. The CDR3 contains 14 residues. V lost 4 bases, J lost 4 bases, and 3 bases stayed unmatched. Germline loops: CDR1 MNHEY, CDR2 SVGAGI.

This clonotype appeared a few times. V gene TRBV15 combines with J gene TRBJ1-6; 7 positions match TRBD1. CDR1 is LNHNV and CDR2 is YYDKDF in the germline V gene (reference sequence). V lost 1 base and J lost 6; bases outside the gene matches: 3. This CDR3 spans 15 amino acids. The DNA of the CDR3 is TGTGCCACCAGCAGAGTGCAGGGGGGTAATTCACCCCTCCACTTT. This translates into CATSRVQGGNSPLHF.

This clonotype showed up many times. One end of the junction fails to match germline, which may point to a read error. The chain couples TRBV5-1 to TRBJ1-1, with D possibly TRBD1 on 5 matching bases. This CDR3 is built from 14 residues. Germline CDR1 is SGHRS and CDR2 is YFSETQ. The CDR3 here is CASSLGDLNTEAFF. In DNA form, the CDR3 reads TGTGCCAGCAGCTTAGGGGACCTGAACACTGAAGCTTTCTTT.

This clonotype has a handful of counts. The rearrangement joins TRBV19 to TRBJ1-1; D unclear. This CDR3 region has 14 residues. Germline V gene data show CDR1 as LNHDA and CDR2 as SQIVND (reference sequence). V lost 7 bases to trimming and J lost 1 base, with 13 bases between them. The chain's CDR3 is CASIQDLENTEAFF. In DNA form, the CDR3 reads TGTGCCAGTATTCAAGACTTGGAGAACACTGAAGCTTTCTTT.

This clonotype came up many times. The V gene is TRBV2, the J gene TRBJ1-1; 9 bases map to TRBD1. Germline V gene sequence: CDR1 SNHLY, CDR2 FYNNEI. The CDR3 is made up of 14 amino acids. V trimming: 5 bases; J trimming: 4 bases; junction bases outside the gene matches: 5. The CDR3 DNA reads as TGTGCCAGCAGTATACAGGGGGCGGTCACTGAAGCTTTCTTT. Translation gives CASSIQGAVTEAFF.

Many counts were recorded for this clonotype. The CDR3 protein is CAWSLTGDFKAFF. The CDR3 DNA is TGTGCCTGGAGTTTAACCGGGGACTTCAAAGCTTTCTTT. V usage is TRBV30 and J usage is TRBJ1-1; TRBD1 might be the D (5 bases). The germline V and J ends were trimmed by 2 bases and 9 bases, with 16 bases remaining between them. The germline V gene encodes CDR1 GTSNPN and CDR2 SVGIG (reference sequence). This CDR3 is 13 amino acids long.

The table lists this clonotype with many counts. The genes are TRBV13 and TRBJ2-2; D may be TRBD2 (6 bases). Germline V CDR1 and CDR2: PRHDT, FYEKMQ (reference sequence). Trimming left V 7 bases short and J 7 bases short, with 19 bases between. CDR3 length: 15 amino acids. The CDR3 loop is CASTLTTSGSGELFF. In nucleotides, the CDR3 is TGTGCCAGCACCCTCACGACGTCCGGGAGCGGGGAGCTGTTTTTT.